The rows below give T cell receptor beta chains drawn from one sample of a study of blood T cell repertoires in COVID-19. Sequenced by immunoSEQ multiplex PCR; TCRdb stores in-frame clones only, minus some. The repertoire has roughly 230,000 clones, 92% of them found once; the top ten carry about 0.8%. The sample taken for sequencing was peripheral blood. The receptor source for this set is a man under 40 with COVID-19, enrolled during active disease. Both conserved end residues are part of each CDR3. The D gene is left open where the match is weak. The size entry is marked missing in some rows and otherwise reads once, few, many or a size class.

TRBJ1-3 | . | TRBV9 | . | TGTGCCAGCAGCGTAGGAGGGGGCTCTGGAAACACCATATATTTT | CASSVGGGSGNTIYF
TRBJ1-5 | . | TRBV29-1 | . | TGCAGCGTTCAGGCGAACCTCAATCAGCCCCAGCATTTT | CSVQANLNQPQHF
TRBJ2-7 | . | TRBV11-2 | . | TGTGCCAGCAGCTTAGAGGCTAGCGCCTCCTACGAGCAGTACTTC | CASSLEASASYEQYF
TRBJ1-2 | . | TRBV12-3/TRBV12-4 | . | TGTGCCAGCAGTTTTAGGGAGGACTATGGCTACACCTTC | CASSFREDYGYTF
TRBJ2-1 | . | TRBV7-3 | . | TGTGCCAGCAGCCTCGCCGCTACAGGGCATCCCTACAATGAGCAGTTCTTC | CASSLAATGHPYNEQFF
TRBJ2-7 | . | TRBV11-2 | . | TGTGCCAGCAGCTTACCCCACCGGGAGTACGAGCAGTACTTC | CASSLPHREYEQYF
TRBJ1-3 | . | TRBV11-2 | . | TGTGCCAGCAGCTTCAACAGGGCTGGAAACACCATATATTTT | CASSFNRAGNTIYF
TRBJ1-6 | . | TRBV5-6 | . | TGTGCCAGCAGCTCGCAGGCACCCCTCCACTTT | CASSSQAPLHF
TRBJ2-1 | . | TRBV13 | TRBD1 | TGTGCCAGCAGCGTACAGGGGCTCCCATACAATGAGCAGTTCTTC | CASSVQGLPYNEQFF
TRBJ2-1 | . | TRBV5-1 | TRBD1 | TGCGCCAGCAGCTCCTGGGACAGGGGGCGCATTGGTGAGCAGTTCTTC | CASSSWDRGRIGEQFF
TRBJ2-3 | . | TRBV10-3 | TRBD2 | TGTGCCATCAGTGAGGTCGGGGGGTTCACAGATACGCAGTATTTT | CAISEVGGFTDTQYF
TRBJ1-2 | . | TRBV27 | . | TGTGCCAGCAGATCAGGGTGGGGCAGTAACTATGGCTACACCTTC | CASRSGWGSNYGYTF
TRBJ1-1 | . | TRBV6-4 | TRBD1 | TGTGCCAGCAGTGCGGAGGGGGCGAACACTGAAGCTTTCTTT | CASSAEGANTEAFF
TRBJ2-3 | . | TRBV6-1 | TRBD2 | TGTGCCAGCAGTGGCGCCCAAGCGGGGGGGCCTTCCGCGCAGTATTTT | CASSGAQAGGPSAQYF
TRBJ2-3 | . | TRBV7-7 | . | TGTGCCAGCAGCTTATATGGCGGAAGCACAGATACGCAGTATTTT | CASSLYGGSTDTQYF
TRBJ2-3 | . | TRBV9 | TRBD2 | TGTGCCAGTCTACGGGTAGCGGGGGGACAGACAGATACGCAGTATTTT | CASLRVAGGQTDTQYF
TRBJ1-2 | once | TRBV19 | TRBD1 | TGTGCCAGTAGTGCGGACAGGGGCTTCCCTGACTATGGCTACACCTTC | CASSADRGFPDYGYTF
TRBJ1-1 | . | TRBV19 | TRBD1 | TGTGCCAGTAGTATAGATCCGGACAGGGGAGGCACTGAAGCTTTCTTT | CASSIDPDRGGTEAFF
TRBJ2-7 | . | TRBV4-1 | . | TGCGCCAGCAGCCAAGAGCGGACTGAGCAGTACTTC | CASSQERTEQYF
TRBJ2-7 | . | TRBV27 | . | TGTGCCAGCATGAGGGTCTTCACTCCCCAGCCCTTCGACGAGCAGTACTTC | CASMRVFTPQPFDEQYF
TRBJ2-2 | . | TRBV5-6 | . | TGTGCCAGCAGACCCACAGGGCGCCAGAACACCGGGGAGCTGTTTTTT | CASRPTGRQNTGELFF
TRBJ2-3 | once | TRBV10-3 | TRBD2 | TGTGCCACCGGACTAGCGGGGCACACAGATACGCAGTATTTT | CATGLAGHTDTQYF
TRBJ2-7 | once | TRBV27 | . | TGTGCCAGCAGTCCCCGACGGGACTCCTACGAGCAGTACTTC | CASSPRRDSYEQYF
TRBJ1-6 | . | TRBV4-1 | TRBD1 | TGCGCCAGCAGCCAAATACAGGGGGCCAGGAATTCACCCCTCCACTTT | CASSQIQGARNSPLHF
TRBJ2-3 | . | TRBV9 | . | TGTGCCAGCAGCGTAGATCTTTTGACTAGCACAGATACGCAGTATTTT | CASSVDLLTSTDTQYF
TRBJ2-5 | . | TRBV10-3 | . | TGTGCCATCAGTGAGTACAGGGACGAGACCCAGTACTTC | CAISEYRDETQYF
TRBJ1-1 | once | TRBV18 | TRBD1 | TGTGCCAGCTCACCGACAGGGTTTGAAGCTTTCTTT | CASSPTGFEAFF
TRBJ1-1 | once | TRBV11-2 | TRBD1 | TGTGCCAGCAGCTCCCCGGGACAGGGGGGAACTGAAGCTTTCTTT | CASSSPGQGGTEAFF
TRBJ1-2 | once | TRBV19 | . | TGTGCCTCAAGCCCGGGGGAAGGTGCTGGCTACACCTTC | CASSPGEGAGYTF
TRBJ2-7 | . | TRBV5-4 | TRBD1 | TGTGCCAGCAGCTTGGCGGGACAGGGGGCCTCCTACGAGCAGTACTTC | CASSLAGQGASYEQYF
TRBJ1-2 | . | TRBV2 | TRBD1 | TGTGCCAGCAGTGAGACAGGGGGTGTCTATGGCTACACCTTC | CASSETGGVYGYTF
TRBJ2-4 | . | TRBV20-1 | TRBD2 | TGCAGTGCTAGTGAAGCGGGGGGCGTACTAGCCAAAAACATTCAGTACTTC | CSASEAGGVLAKNIQYF
TRBJ2-7 | . | TRBV5-1 | . | TGCGCCAGCAGGTCCGACTGGAGCTCCTACGAGCAGTACTTC | CASRSDWSSYEQYF
TRBJ2-7 | . | TRBV11-2 | . | TGTGCCAGCAGCTGGTCTAGCTCCTACGAGCAGTACTTC | CASSWSSSYEQYF
TRBJ1-6 | . | TRBV14 | TRBD1 | TGTGCCAGCAGCCAAGATCAAAGTTGGACAGGGCGGTGGAATTCACCCCTCCACTTT | CASSQDQSWTGRWNSPLHF
TRBJ2-7 | . | TRBV7-9 | TRBD1 | TGTGCCAGCAGCTTAGGACAGGGGTTCAACGAGCAGTACTTC | CASSLGQGFNEQYF
TRBJ2-7 | few | TRBV10-1 | . | TGCGCCAGCAGTGAAGGGGTCGAGCAGTACTTC | CASSEGVEQYF
TRBJ1-5 | . | TRBV29-1 | . | TGCAGCGTTCAGGGATTCAATCAGCCCCAGCATTTT | CSVQGFNQPQHF
TRBJ1-2 | . | TRBV7-9 | . | TGTGCCAGCAGCTTAGATTCGGGGACTAACTATGGCTACACCTTC | CASSLDSGTNYGYTF
TRBJ1-1 | few | TRBV10-3 | . | TGTGCCATCAGTGAGCCCACCGGGACGTCGGAGGGCACTGAAGCTTTCTTT | CAISEPTGTSEGTEAFF
TRBJ2-7 | . | TRBV9 | . | TGTGCCAGCAGCGCCACCCCCCAGGGAAAGCAGTACTTC | CASSATPQGKQYF
TRBJ2-3 | . | TRBV6-5 | . | TGTGCCAGCAGTTATGGTCGGGGGAGCACAGATACGCAGTATTTT | CASSYGRGSTDTQYF
TRBJ2-5 | . | TRBV6-5 | TRBD1 | TGTGCCAGCAGACAGGACAGGGACCAAGAGACCCAGTACTTC | CASRQDRDQETQYF
TRBJ2-2 | once | TRBV6-5 | TRBD1 | TGTGCCAGCAGGGGGGGACAGGGGACCGGGGAGCTGTTTTTT | CASRGGQGTGELFF
TRBJ1-1 | . | TRBV6-5 | TRBD1 | TGTGCCAGCAGCTACGGGACAGGGGGAGGCACTGAAGCTTTCTTT | CASSYGTGGGTEAFF
TRBJ1-3 | . | TRBV2 | TRBD1 | TGTGCCAGATCTCTGGGGACAGATGGAAACACCATATATTTT | CARSLGTDGNTIYF
TRBJ1-2 | . | TRBV7-9 | TRBD1 | TGTGCCAGCAGCTCCACGCGAAGGACAGGGCAATATGGCTACACCTTC | CASSSTRRTGQYGYTF
TRBJ2-1 | . | TRBV2 | . | TGTGCCAGTTCCCCTCTGACACGCAATGAGCAGTTCTTC | CASSPLTRNEQFF
TRBJ1-1 | . | TRBV7-9 | . | TGTGCCAGCAGCGCCTCAGGTGGCCGGCGGGGCACTGAAGCTTTCTTT | CASSASGGRRGTEAFF
TRBJ2-1 | . | TRBV7-9 | . | TGTGCCAGCAGCAACGCGGGAATCCACAATGAGCAGTTCTTC | CASSNAGIHNEQFF
TRBJ1-2 | . | TRBV6-1 | . | TGTGCCAGCAGTGAAGCTGCAGGAGGTGGCTACACCTTC | CASSEAAGGGYTF
TRBJ2-5 | once | TRBV7-9 | . | TGTGCCAGCAGCTCGGAAACCAGTGGGGCAGAGACCCAGTACTTC | CASSSETSGAETQYF
TRBJ2-1 | . | TRBV2 | TRBD1 | TGTGCCAGCTTTAGGGACAGTTACAATGAGCAGTTCTTC | CASFRDSYNEQFF
TRBJ2-1 | . | TRBV2 | . | TGTGCCAGCCATCTACAGGATTTGGGGAATGAGCAGTTCTTC | CASHLQDLGNEQFF
TRBJ2-2 | . | TRBV11-2 | TRBD2 | TGTGCCAGCAGCTTGCGGGGGTGGAACACCGGGGAGCTGTTTTTT | CASSLRGWNTGELFF
TRBJ1-3 | . | TRBV7-9 | . | TGTGCCAGCAGCTGGGGGACACTAGGAAACACCATATATTTT | CASSWGTLGNTIYF
TRBJ2-7 | . | TRBV18 | . | TGTGCCAGCTCACCACTGGAGGCAGACAACTACGAGCAGTACTTC | CASSPLEADNYEQYF
TRBJ2-1 | . | TRBV13 | . | TGTGCCAGCAGCTTAGTCCGGGGGATGGGCAATGAGCAGTTCTTC | CASSLVRGMGNEQFF
TRBJ1-5 | few | TRBV5-6 | . | TGTGCCAGCAGCTTGGGCGGACTCTATAATCAGCCCCAGCATTTT | CASSLGGLYNQPQHF